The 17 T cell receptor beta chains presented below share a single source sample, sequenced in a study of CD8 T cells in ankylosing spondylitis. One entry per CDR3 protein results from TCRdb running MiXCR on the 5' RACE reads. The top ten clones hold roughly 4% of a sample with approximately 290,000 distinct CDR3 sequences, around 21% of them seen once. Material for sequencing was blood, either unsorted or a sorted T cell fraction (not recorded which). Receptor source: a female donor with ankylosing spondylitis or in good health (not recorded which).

As DNA, the CDR3 is TGTGCCAGCAGTTTAACTGGGACTGGTATATACAATGAGCAGTTCTTC. Protein: CASSLTGTGIYNEQFF. J is TRBJ2-1 and V is TRBV28; weak D call: TRBD2 (6 bases). V lost 2 bases to trimming and J lost 4 bases, with 15 bases between them. This CDR3 is 16 amino acids long. CDR1 and CDR2 from the germline V gene are MDHEN and SYDVKM.

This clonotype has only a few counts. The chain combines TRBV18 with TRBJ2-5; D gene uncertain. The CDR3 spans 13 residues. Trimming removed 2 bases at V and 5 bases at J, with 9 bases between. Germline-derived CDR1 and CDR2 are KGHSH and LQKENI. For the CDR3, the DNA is TGTGCCAGCTCACCAGGGGATGGGGAGACCCAGTACTTC. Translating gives CASSPGDGETQYF.

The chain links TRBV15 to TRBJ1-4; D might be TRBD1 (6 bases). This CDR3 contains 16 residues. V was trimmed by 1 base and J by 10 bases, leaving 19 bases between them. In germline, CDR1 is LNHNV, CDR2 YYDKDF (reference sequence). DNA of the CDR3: TGTGCCACCAGCAGAGCAGGGGCAGGTGCGTTAGGAAAACTGTTTTTT. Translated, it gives CATSRAGAGALGKLFF.

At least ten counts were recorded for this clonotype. This CDR3 reads CSVEVTEETQYF. The DNA for the CDR3 is TGCAGCGTTGAAGTTACAGAAGAGACCCAGTACTTC. The chain combines TRBV29-1 with TRBJ2-5; D is unresolved. CDR3 size: 12 residues. The ends were cut back, 1 base at V and 3 bases at J, with 6 bases in the middle. Germline values: CDR1 SQVTM, CDR2 ANQGSEA.

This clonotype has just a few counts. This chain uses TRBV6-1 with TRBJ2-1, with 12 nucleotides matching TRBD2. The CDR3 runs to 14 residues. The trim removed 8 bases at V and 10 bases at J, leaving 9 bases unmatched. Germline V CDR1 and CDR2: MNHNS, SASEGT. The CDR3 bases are TGTGCCAGCCGAAACCTAGCGGGAGGGGGGGAGCAGTTCTTC. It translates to CASRNLAGGGEQFF.

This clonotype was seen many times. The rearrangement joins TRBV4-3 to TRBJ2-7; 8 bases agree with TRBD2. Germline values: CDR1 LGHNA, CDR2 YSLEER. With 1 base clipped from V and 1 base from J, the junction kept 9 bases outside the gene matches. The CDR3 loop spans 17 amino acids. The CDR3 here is CASSQGAVAGRSYEQYF. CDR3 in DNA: TGCGCCAGCAGCCAAGGCGCTGTAGCGGGAAGGTCCTACGAGCAGTACTTC.

Written as DNA, the CDR3 is TGCAGCGCCCGGACAGGGGGCAGCGAGACCCAGTACTTC. Translated, it gives CSARTGGSETQYF. The rearrangement joins TRBV29-1 to TRBJ2-5, with 11 bases lining up with TRBD1. Germline loops: CDR1 SQVTM, CDR2 ANQGSEA. The CDR3 is 13 residues long. Trimming at V came to 7 bases and at J to 5 bases, leaving 6 bases not matched to a gene. Supplemented by reference TRBV29-1 and TRBJ2-5, the full variable domain reads SAVISQKPSRDICQRGTSLTIQCQVDSQVTMMFWYRQQPGQSLTLIATANQGSEATYESGFVIDKFPISRPNLTFSTLTVSNMSPEDSSIYLCSARTGGSETQYFGPGTRLLVL.

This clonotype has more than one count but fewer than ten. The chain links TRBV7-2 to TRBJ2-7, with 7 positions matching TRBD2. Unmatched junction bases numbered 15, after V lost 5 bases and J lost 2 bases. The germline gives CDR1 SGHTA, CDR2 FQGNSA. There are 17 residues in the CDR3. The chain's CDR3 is CASSPGLGLANPYEQYF. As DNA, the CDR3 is TGTGCCAGCAGCCCAGGACTAGGGCTAGCGAACCCCTACGAGCAGTACTTC.

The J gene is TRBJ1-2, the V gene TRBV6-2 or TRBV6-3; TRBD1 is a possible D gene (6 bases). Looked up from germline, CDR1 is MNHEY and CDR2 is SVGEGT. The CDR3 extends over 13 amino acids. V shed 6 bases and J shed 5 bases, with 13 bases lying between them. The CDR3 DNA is TGTGCCAGCAGATCAAACAGGGAGTATGGCTACACCTTC. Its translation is CASRSNREYGYTF.

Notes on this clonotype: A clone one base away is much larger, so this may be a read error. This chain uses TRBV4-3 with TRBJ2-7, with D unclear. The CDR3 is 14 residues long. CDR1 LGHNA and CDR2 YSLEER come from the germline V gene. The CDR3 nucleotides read TGCGCCAGCAGACAAGTTCTCCACAAAGGCGAGCAGTACTTC. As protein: CASRQVLHKGEQYF.

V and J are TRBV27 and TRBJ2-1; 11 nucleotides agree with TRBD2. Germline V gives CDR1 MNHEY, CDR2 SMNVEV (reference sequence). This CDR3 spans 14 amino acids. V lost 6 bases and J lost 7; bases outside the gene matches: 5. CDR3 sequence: CASRLAGVFNEQFF. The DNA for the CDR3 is TGTGCCAGCAGACTAGCGGGAGTTTTTAATGAGCAGTTCTTC.

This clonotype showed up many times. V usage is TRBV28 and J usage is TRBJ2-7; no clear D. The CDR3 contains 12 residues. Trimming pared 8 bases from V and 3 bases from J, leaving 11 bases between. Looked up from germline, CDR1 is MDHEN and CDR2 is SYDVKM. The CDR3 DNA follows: TGTGCCAGCGCCGGGCAGTACTACGAGCAGTACTTC. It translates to CASAGQYYEQYF. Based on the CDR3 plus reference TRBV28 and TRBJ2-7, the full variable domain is DVKVTQSSRYLVKRTGEKVFLECVQDMDHENMFWYRQDPGLGLRLIYFSYDVKMKEKGDIPEGYSVSREKKERFSLILESASTNQTSMYLCASAGQYYEQYFGPGTRLTVT.

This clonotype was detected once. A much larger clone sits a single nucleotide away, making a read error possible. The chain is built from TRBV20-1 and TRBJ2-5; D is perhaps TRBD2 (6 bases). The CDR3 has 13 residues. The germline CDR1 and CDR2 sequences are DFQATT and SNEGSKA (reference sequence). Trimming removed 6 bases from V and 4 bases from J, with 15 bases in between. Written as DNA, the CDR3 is TGCAGTGCGCACCGCGGGGAGATAGAGACCCAGTACTTC. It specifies CSAHRGEIETQYF.

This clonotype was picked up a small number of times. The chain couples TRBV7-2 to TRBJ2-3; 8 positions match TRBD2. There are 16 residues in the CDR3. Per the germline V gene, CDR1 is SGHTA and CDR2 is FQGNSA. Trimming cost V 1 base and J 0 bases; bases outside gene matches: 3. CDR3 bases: TGTGCCAGCAGCTTAGTCGGGGGGGCGAGCACAGATACGCAGTATTTT. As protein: CASSLVGGASTDTQYF.

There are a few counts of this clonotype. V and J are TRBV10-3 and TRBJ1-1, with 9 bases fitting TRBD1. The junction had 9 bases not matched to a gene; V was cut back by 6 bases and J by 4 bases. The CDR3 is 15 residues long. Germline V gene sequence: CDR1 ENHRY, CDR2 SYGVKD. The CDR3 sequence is CAIRGTGIRVTEAFF. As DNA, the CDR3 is TGTGCCATCAGGGGGACAGGGATACGGGTCACTGAAGCTTTCTTT.

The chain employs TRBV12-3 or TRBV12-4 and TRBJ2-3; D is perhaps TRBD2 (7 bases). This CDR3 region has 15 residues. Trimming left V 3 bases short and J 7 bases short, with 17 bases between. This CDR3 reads CASSLDRGAVNTQYF. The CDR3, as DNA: TGTGCCAGCAGTTTGGACCGGGGGGCTGTGAATACGCAGTATTTT.

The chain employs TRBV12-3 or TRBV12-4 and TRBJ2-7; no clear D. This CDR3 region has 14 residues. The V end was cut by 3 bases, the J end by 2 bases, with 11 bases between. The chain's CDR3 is CASSFDFLTYEQYF. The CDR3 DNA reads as TGTGCCAGCAGTTTCGACTTCTTAACCTACGAGCAGTACTTC.